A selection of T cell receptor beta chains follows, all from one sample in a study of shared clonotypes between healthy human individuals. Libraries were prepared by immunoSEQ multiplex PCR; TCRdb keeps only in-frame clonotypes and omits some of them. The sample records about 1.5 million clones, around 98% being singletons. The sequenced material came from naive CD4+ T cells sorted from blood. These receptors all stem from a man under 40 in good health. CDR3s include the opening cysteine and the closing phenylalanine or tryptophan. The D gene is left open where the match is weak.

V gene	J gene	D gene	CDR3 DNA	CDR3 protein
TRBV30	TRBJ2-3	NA	TGTGCCTGGAGGGCTCGGGGCACAGATACGCAGTATTTT	CAWRARGTDTQYF
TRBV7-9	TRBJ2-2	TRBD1	TGTGCCAGCAGCTACGGACAGGCAGCGAACACCGGGGAGCTGTTTTTT	CASSYGQAANTGELFF
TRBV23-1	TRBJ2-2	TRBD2	TGCGCCAGCAGGAAGCGGGACCCAGTCGAACTTGCCGGGGAGCTGTTTTTT	CASRKRDPVELAGELFF
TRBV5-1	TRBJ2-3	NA	TGCGCCAGCAGCTTGGGTACGGGGTCGAGCACAGATACGCAGTATTTT	CASSLGTGSSTDTQYF
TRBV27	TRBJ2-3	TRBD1	TGTGCCAGCAGTCTGAAGACAGGGGATGTAACAGATACGCAGTATTTT	CASSLKTGDVTDTQYF
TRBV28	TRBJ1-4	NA	TGTGCCAGCAGTTTAAGGCAGGTTGGAGAAAAACTGTTTTTT	CASSLRQVGEKLFF
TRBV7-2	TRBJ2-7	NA	TGTGCCAGCAGCTTAGGACTCCGCTACGAGCAGTACTTC	CASSLGLRYEQYF
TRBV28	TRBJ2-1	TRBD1	TGTGCCAGCACTGGGACAGGGAAAGGAAATATTGAGCAGTTCTTC	CASTGTGKGNIEQFF
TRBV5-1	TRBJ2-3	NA	TGCGCCAGCAGCTTGGTGTCTGGGAGCACAGATACGCAGTATTTT	CASSLVSGSTDTQYF
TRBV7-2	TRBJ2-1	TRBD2	TGTGCCAGCAGCTCTCCCACGACTAGCGGGAGGGCGAATGAGCAGTTCTTC	CASSSPTTSGRANEQFF
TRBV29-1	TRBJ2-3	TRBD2	TGCAGCGTTGACGGGGGACTAGCGGGCTACGATACGCAGTATTTT	CSVDGGLAGYDTQYF
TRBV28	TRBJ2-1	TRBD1	TGTGCCAGCAGTTTCGGGACAGGCGACAATGAGCAGTTCTTC	CASSFGTGDNEQFF
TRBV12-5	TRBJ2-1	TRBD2	TGTGCTAGTGGCCCATCTCTAGCGGGGCAAACCTACAATGAGCAGTTCTTC	CASGPSLAGQTYNEQFF